The source of this TCR beta chain is a study of response to subunit inactivated influenza vaccine. Points on this clonotype: Its antigen is unidentified.

Each CDR3 protein gets one entry after TCRdb re-called the RT-PCR reads with MiXCR. The sample includes a few hundred thousand distinct CDR3 sequences, roughly a fifth of them seen just once. V lost 4 bases and J 5 bases, leaving 11 bases between the germline ends. The CDR3 is 13 amino acids. Per germline, CDR1 SGHTA and CDR2 FQGNSA. Regarding the study as a whole: Every seasonal influenza vaccination brings in few new T cells, the authors suggested.

The TCR was taken from a man aged 45-69 years who received an inactivated influenza vaccine. The V gene is TRBV7-2, the J gene TRBJ1-1; D not resolved. This specimen consisted of PBMCs from blood, obtained less than 22 months after vaccination. CDR3 region: CASSSRQETEAFF. In DNA, the CDR3 is TGTGCCAGCAGCTCCCGGCAGGAGACTGAAGCTTTCTTT.